The 6 T cell receptor beta chains presented below share a single source sample, sequenced in a study of T cells in Graves' hyperthyroidism and ophthalmopathy. The CDR3 regions of TCR beta were amplified from RNA transcripts. TCR CDR3 underwent first-round RT-PCR with the HTBI primer set. TCRdb called the multiplex PCR reads again in MiXCR, with one record for every CDR3 protein. The sample has around 370,000 distinct CDR3 sequences; about a fifth are singletons. The sample consisted of blood. Every receptor here comes from a man between 18 and 35 years old with Graves' ophthalmopathy.

This clonotype was detected ten times or more. V is TRBV12-3 or TRBV12-4 and J is TRBJ2-7, with 8 bases aligning to TRBD1. V lost 5 bases, J lost 6 bases, and 3 bases stayed unmatched. This CDR3 spans 12 amino acids. The CDR3 region is CASSQGQGEQYF. CDR3 DNA: TGTGCCAGCAGTCAAGGACAGGGCGAGCAGTACTTC.

This chain uses TRBV9 with TRBJ2-3; 8 positions agree with TRBD2. The CDR3 is made up of 15 amino acids. Germline V CDR1 and CDR2: SGDLS, YYNGEE. V was pared by 4 bases and J by 4 bases, with 8 bases of the junction left unmatched. The CDR3 reads CASSPRAGEPDTQYF. In DNA, the CDR3 is TGTGCCAGCAGCCCCCGAGCGGGGGAGCCAGATACGCAGTATTTT.

This clonotype was seen ten or more times. The rearrangement joins TRBV7-2 to TRBJ1-2, with TRBD1 matching 9 bases. The V gene end was trimmed by 4 bases and the J gene end by 7 bases; junction bases not matched to a gene: 7. Germline loops: CDR1 SGHTA, CDR2 FQGNSA. The CDR3 extends over 14 amino acids. The CDR3: CASSSWTGAGGYTF. The CDR3 DNA sequence: TGTGCCAGCAGCTCATGGACAGGGGCAGGTGGCTACACCTTC.

The table lists this clonotype with many counts. The rearrangement uses TRBV3-1 and TRBJ2-1; 16 nucleotides line up with TRBD2. From germline, CDR1 is LGHDT and CDR2 YNNKEL (reference sequence). The V segment lost 6 bases and the J segment 3 bases; nucleotides outside the gene matches: 5. This CDR3 has 17 residues. CDR3 DNA: TGTGCCAGCAGTGGGACTAGCGGGGGGGGCTACTACAATGAGCAGTTCTTC. Encoded protein: CASSGTSGGGYYNEQFF.

The chain uses TRBV18 and TRBJ2-3, with 9 positions matching TRBD1. CDR3 size: 17 residues. V shed 2 bases and J 3 bases; nucleotides not matched to a gene: 9. From germline, CDR1 is KGHSH and CDR2 LQKENI. The CDR3 reads CASSPVPGQGQTDTQYF. CDR3 in DNA: TGTGCCAGCTCACCAGTCCCGGGACAGGGTCAAACAGATACGCAGTATTTT.

The chain employs TRBV4-1 and TRBJ2-3, with no clear D. V shed 2 bases and J shed 3 bases, with 15 bases lying between them. Germline values: CDR1 MGHRA, CDR2 YSYEKL. The CDR3 consists of 16 residues. The CDR3 spells CASSQSGQLGTDTQYF. DNA of the CDR3: TGCGCCAGCAGCCAAAGTGGGCAACTGGGGACAGATACGCAGTATTTT.